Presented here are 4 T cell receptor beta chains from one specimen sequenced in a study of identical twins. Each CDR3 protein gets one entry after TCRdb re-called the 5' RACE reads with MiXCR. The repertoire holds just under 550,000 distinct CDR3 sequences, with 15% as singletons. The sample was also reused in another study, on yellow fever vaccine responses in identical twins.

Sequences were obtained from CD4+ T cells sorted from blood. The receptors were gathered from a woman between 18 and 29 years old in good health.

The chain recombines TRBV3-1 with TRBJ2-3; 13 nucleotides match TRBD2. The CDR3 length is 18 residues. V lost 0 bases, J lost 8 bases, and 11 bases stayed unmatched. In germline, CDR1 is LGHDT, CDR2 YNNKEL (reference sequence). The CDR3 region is CASSQDRTSGGPYATQYF. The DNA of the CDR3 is TGTGCCAGCAGCCAAGATCGGACTAGCGGGGGCCCTTATGCTACGCAGTATTTT.

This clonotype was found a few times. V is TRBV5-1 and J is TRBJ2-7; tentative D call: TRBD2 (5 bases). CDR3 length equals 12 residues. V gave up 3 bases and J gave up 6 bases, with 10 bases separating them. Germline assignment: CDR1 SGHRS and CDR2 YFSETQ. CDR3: CASSSGSSEQYF. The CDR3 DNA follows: TGCGCCAGCAGCTCGGGGAGTTCCGAGCAGTACTTC. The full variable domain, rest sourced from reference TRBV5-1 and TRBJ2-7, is KAGVTQTPRYLIKTRGQQVTLSCSPISGHRSVSWYQQTPGQGLQFLFEYFSETQRNKGNFPGRFSGRQFSNSRSEMNVSTLELGDSALYLCASSSGSSEQYFGPGTRLTVT.

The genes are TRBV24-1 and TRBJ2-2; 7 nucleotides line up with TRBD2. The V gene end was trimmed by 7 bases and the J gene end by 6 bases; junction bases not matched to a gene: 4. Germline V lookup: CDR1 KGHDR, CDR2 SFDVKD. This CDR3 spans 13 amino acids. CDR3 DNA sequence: TGTGCCACCAGGACTAGCCTCTCCGGGGAGCTGTTTTTT. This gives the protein CATRTSLSGELFF.

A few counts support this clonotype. CDR3: CASSLKMWGEQYF. The CDR3 DNA sequence: TGTGCCAGCAGCTTAAAGATGTGGGGCGAGCAGTACTTC. This sequence joins TRBV7-9 and TRBJ2-7; D is ambiguous. The CDR3 consists of 13 residues. V dropped 2 bases and J dropped 6 bases, with 11 bases sitting between them. The germline CDR1 and CDR2 sequences are SEHNR and FQNEAQ (reference sequence).